Listed below are T cell receptor beta chains from one sample, sequenced in a study of blood T cells in healthy people across ages. A single record per CDR3 protein comes from TCRdb applying MiXCR to the 5' RACE reads. In the table there are hundreds of thousands of distinct CDR3 sequences, 58% of which are singletons. The sequenced material came from blood. The receptors shown here come from a young man in good health. Both conserved end residues are part of each CDR3. Fields, in order: J gene, V gene, CDR3 protein.

J gene: -
V gene: TRBV20-1
CDR3 protein: CSARWQGQPRGTQYF

J gene: -
V gene: TRBV7-2
CDR3 protein: CASSLSGDSREQYF

J gene: TRBJ2-7
V gene: TRBV27
CDR3 protein: CASSSRLAGSYEQYF

J gene: TRBJ2-7
V gene: TRBV29-1
CDR3 protein: CSADPGTSDEQYF

J gene: -
V gene: TRBV4-3
CDR3 protein: CASSRSGEGAYEQYF

J gene: TRBJ2-4
V gene: TRBV9
CDR3 protein: CASSGGSSGYPNIQYF

J gene: TRBJ2-7
V gene: TRBV4-3
CDR3 protein: CASSQEVSYMSYEQYF

J gene: TRBJ2-3
V gene: TRBV6-2/TRBV6-3
CDR3 protein: CASGRGGDTQYF

J gene: TRBJ2-7
V gene: TRBV7-8
CDR3 protein: CASRGSTCDEQYF

J gene: TRBJ2-3
V gene: TRBV29-1
CDR3 protein: CSVDGQGPSTDTQYF

J gene: TRBJ1-1
V gene: TRBV12-3/TRBV12-4
CDR3 protein: CASMQGDPGTEAFF

J gene: TRBJ2-1
V gene: TRBV5-1
CDR3 protein: CASSLLGSGNSYNEQFF

J gene: TRBJ2-3
V gene: TRBV29-1
CDR3 protein: CSVSPGGTTDTQYF

J gene: TRBJ1-2
V gene: TRBV29-1
CDR3 protein: CSVVPGALPSNYGYTF

J gene: TRBJ2-1
V gene: TRBV20-1
CDR3 protein: CSAREGNEQFF

J gene: TRBJ2-3
V gene: TRBV6-6
CDR3 protein: CASSYTGPRTDTQYF

J gene: TRBJ2-1
V gene: TRBV7-9
CDR3 protein: CASRGGSSSNEQFF

J gene: TRBJ1-5
V gene: TRBV20-1
CDR3 protein: CSARGPGNQPQHF

J gene: TRBJ2-5
V gene: TRBV20-1
CDR3 protein: CSASTGAGETQYF

J gene: TRBJ2-7
V gene: TRBV10-3
CDR3 protein: CAISEPPEQYF

J gene: TRBJ2-1
V gene: TRBV7-2
CDR3 protein: CASMMDYYNEQFF

J gene: TRBJ2-5
V gene: TRBV20-1
CDR3 protein: CSAGQRSVPETQYF

J gene: TRBJ1-6
V gene: TRBV6-2/TRBV6-3
CDR3 protein: CASSHTRSGNSPLHF

J gene: TRBJ2-2
V gene: TRBV5-1
CDR3 protein: CASSLWTGNTGELFF

J gene: TRBJ2-3
V gene: TRBV9
CDR3 protein: CASSVAAPTDTQYF

J gene: TRBJ2-1
V gene: TRBV5-1
CDR3 protein: CASSFSGPPTNEQFF

J gene: TRBJ2-3
V gene: TRBV5-1
CDR3 protein: CASSLKTSGSDTQYF